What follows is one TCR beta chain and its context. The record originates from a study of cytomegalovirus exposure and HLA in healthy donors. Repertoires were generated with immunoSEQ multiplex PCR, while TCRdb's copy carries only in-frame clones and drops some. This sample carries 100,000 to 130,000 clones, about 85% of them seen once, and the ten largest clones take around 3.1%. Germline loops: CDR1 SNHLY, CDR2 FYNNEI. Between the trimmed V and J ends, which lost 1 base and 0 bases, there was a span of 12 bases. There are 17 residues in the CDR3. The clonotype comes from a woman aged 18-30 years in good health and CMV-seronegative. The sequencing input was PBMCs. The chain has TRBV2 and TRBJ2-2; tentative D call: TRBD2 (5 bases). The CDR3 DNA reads TGTGCCAGCAGTGAAGGCCCCTCGGGGTCGAACACCGGGGAGCTGTTTTTT. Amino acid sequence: CASSEGPSGSNTGELFF.